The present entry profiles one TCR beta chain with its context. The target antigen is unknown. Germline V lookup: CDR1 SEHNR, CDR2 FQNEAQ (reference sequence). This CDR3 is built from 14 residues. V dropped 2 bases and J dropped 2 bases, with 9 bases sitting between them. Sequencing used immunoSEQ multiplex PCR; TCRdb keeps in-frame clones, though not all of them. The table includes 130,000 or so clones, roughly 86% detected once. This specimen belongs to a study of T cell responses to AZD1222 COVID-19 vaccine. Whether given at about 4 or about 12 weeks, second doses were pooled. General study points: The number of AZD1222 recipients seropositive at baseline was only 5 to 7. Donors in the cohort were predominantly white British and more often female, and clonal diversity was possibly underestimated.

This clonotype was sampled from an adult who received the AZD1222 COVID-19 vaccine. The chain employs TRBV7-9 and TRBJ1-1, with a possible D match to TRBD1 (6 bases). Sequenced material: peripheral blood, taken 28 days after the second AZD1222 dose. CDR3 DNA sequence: TGTGCCAGCAGCTTACAACAGGGTAACACTGAAGCTTTCTTT. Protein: CASSLQQGNTEAFF.